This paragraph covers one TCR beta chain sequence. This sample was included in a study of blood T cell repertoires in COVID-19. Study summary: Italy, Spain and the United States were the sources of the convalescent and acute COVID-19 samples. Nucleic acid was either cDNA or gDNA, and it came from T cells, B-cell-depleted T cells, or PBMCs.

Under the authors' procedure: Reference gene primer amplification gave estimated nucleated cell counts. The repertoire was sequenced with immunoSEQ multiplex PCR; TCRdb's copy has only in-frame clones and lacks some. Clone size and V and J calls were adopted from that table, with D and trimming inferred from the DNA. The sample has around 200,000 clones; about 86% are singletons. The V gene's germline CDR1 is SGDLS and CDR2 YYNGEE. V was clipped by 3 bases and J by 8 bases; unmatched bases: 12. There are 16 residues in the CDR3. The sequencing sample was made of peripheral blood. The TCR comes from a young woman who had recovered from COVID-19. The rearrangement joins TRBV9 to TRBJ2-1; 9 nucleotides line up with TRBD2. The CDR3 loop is CASSASSGRGRYEQFF. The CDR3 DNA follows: TGTGCCAGCAGCGCTAGTAGCGGGAGAGGGAGGTATGAGCAGTTCTTC.